This T cell receptor (beta chain) was documented in a study of shared clonotypes between healthy human individuals. Data came from immunoSEQ multiplex PCR; TCRdb stores just in-frame clones and leaves some out. The sample consists of around 500,000 clones, about 85% of them appearing once. Points from the study as a whole: Only a few donors were included, so the genetic and exposure-history diversity represented was limited.

Remarks on this clone: The antigen is unknown.

V dropped 1 base and J dropped 1 base, with 11 bases sitting between them. This CDR3 region has 16 residues. Germline loops: CDR1 SGHVS, CDR2 FQNEAQ. Sequenced material: PBMCs. The genes are TRBV7-8 and TRBJ2-1; either TRBD1 or TRBD2 may fit D (5 bases each). The TCR sequence derives from a woman aged 40 to 50 in good health. Some clones in this sample may be carry-over from other donors' samples. This chain's CDR3 is CASSLVGAGSYNEQFF. In DNA, the CDR3 is TGTGCCAGCAGCTTAGTCGGGGCAGGGTCCTACAATGAGCAGTTCTTC.